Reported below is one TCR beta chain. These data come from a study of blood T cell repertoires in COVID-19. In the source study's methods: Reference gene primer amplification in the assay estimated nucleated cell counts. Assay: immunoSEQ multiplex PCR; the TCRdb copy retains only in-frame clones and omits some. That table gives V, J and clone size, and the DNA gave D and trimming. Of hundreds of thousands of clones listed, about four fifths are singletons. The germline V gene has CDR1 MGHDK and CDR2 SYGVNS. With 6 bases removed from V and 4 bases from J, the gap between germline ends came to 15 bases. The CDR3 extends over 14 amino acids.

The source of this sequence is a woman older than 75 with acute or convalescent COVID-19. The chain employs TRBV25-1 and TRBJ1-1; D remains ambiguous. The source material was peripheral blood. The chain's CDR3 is CASSPTNWGTEAFF. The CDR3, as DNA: TGTGCCAGCAGCCCGACTAACTGGGGCACTGAAGCTTTCTTT.